Each of the 24 T cell receptor beta chains below was sequenced from the same sample in a study of blood T cell repertoires in COVID-19. Method: immunoSEQ multiplex PCR; TCRdb's copy keeps in-frame clones and lacks some. The sample lists more than 200,000 clones, 65% to 90% occurring once. Sequencing used peripheral blood. The receptors were sampled from a man aged 45 to 65 with acute or convalescent COVID-19.

This rearrangement joins TRBV6-1 to TRBJ2-2; 8 bases align to TRBD2. The J segment lost 1 base and the V segment lost 0 bases, leaving 4 bases of the junction unmatched. Germline V gene sequence: CDR1 MNHNS, CDR2 SASEGT. CDR3 length: 17 amino acids. DNA for the CDR3: TGTGCCAGCAGTGAAGCGCGCGGGGGGTTGAACACCGGGGAGCTGTTTTTT. Residues: CASSEARGGLNTGELFF.

The chain uses TRBV5-1 and TRBJ2-3, with 7 bases fitting TRBD1. The CDR3 runs to 16 residues. Trimming at V came to 4 bases and at J to 0 bases, leaving 8 bases not matched to a gene. Germline V gene lookup returns CDR1 SGHRS and CDR2 YFSETQ. The CDR3 DNA follows: TGCGCCAGCAGCGCAACAGGGGCCTCTAGCACAGATACGCAGTATTTT. As protein: CASSATGASSTDTQYF.

In DNA, the CDR3 is TGTGCCAGCAGTTGGCGGGTCCGGGGGGGCATTGAGCAGTTCTTC. Translation: CASSWRVRGGIEQFF. The chain links TRBV27 to TRBJ2-1; 8 bases fit TRBD2. The CDR3 loop spans 15 amino acids. Germline trimming cut 4 bases from V and 9 bases from J; bases unmatched to any gene: 11. Germline V gene data show CDR1 as MNHEY and CDR2 as SMNVEV (reference sequence).

The chain combines TRBV2 with TRBJ1-1; a possible D gene is TRBD1 (6 bases). This CDR3 contains 13 residues. From germline, CDR1 is SNHLY and CDR2 FYNNEI. V gave up 8 bases and J gave up 1 base, with 11 bases separating them. CDR3 amino acids: CASVRDTNTEAFF. The DNA for the CDR3 is TGTGCCAGCGTCCGGGACACGAACACTGAAGCTTTCTTT.

J is TRBJ1-1 and V is TRBV30; D is unresolved. The germline V and J ends were trimmed by 8 bases and 2 bases, with 9 bases remaining between them. Germline CDR1 is GTSNPN and CDR2 is SVGIG (reference sequence). The CDR3 has 11 amino acids. The CDR3 protein is CAGDINTEAFF. CDR3 nucleotides: TGTGCCGGCGACATAAACACTGAAGCTTTCTTT.

V is TRBV25-1 and J is TRBJ1-2, with D possibly matching TRBD1 (6 bases). CDR3 length: 14 amino acids. Germline CDR1 is MGHDK and CDR2 is SYGVNS. V was trimmed by 2 bases and J by 5 bases, leaving 12 bases between them. The CDR3 DNA reads TGTGCCAGCAGTGAACTCGGGCAGGGGTATGGCTACACCTTC. It codes for CASSELGQGYGYTF.

This sequence joins TRBV5-8 and TRBJ2-7; possibly TRBD1 for D (5 bases). The CDR3 spans 15 residues. Germline assignment: CDR1 SGHTS and CDR2 YDEGEE. V gave up 2 bases and J gave up 0 bases, with 12 bases separating them. The CDR3 protein is CASSFRGSHSYEQYF. The CDR3 DNA reads as TGTGCCAGCAGCTTTAGGGGCAGTCACTCCTACGAGCAGTACTTC.

The rearrangement uses TRBV3-1 (or the pseudogene TRBV3-2) and TRBJ1-1; TRBD1 matches 8 bases. This CDR3 spans 12 amino acids. The V segment lost 7 bases and the J segment 7 bases; nucleotides outside the gene matches: 5. Germline-derived CDR1 and CDR2 are LGHDT and YNNKEL (reference sequence). CDR3 sequence: CASTLTGDEAFF. CDR3 coding DNA: TGTGCCAGCACCTTGACAGGGGATGAAGCTTTCTTT.

This clone was counted once. The chain recombines TRBV19 with TRBJ2-7, with D possibly matching TRBD1 (7 bases). The CDR3 covers 15 residues. V lost 7 bases, J lost 4 bases, and 20 bases lay in between. Germline CDR1 LNHDA, CDR2 SQIVND (reference sequence). CDR3 residues: CASTSSRGDLYEQYF. In nucleotides, the CDR3 is TGTGCCAGTACCTCGTCCAGGGGGGATCTATACGAGCAGTACTTC.

The chain links TRBV4-1 to TRBJ1-4; D remains ambiguous. V gave up 1 base and J gave up 12 bases, with 12 bases separating them. CDR1 MGHRA and CDR2 YSYEKL come from the germline V gene. This CDR3 is built from 13 residues. CDR3 residues: CASSQVAFRELFF. DNA of the CDR3: TGCGCCAGCAGCCAAGTGGCCTTTCGGGAACTGTTTTTT.

V gene TRBV6-5 combines with J gene TRBJ2-3, with D perhaps matching TRBD2 (5 bases). The germline V gene encodes CDR1 MNHEY and CDR2 SVGAGI. The CDR3 is 14 residues long. V lost 8 bases and J 2 bases, leaving 14 bases between the germline ends. This chain's CDR3 is CASSREGLTDTQYF. DNA for the CDR3: TGTGCCAGCTCCCGGGAAGGACTCACAGATACGCAGTATTTT.

This sequence joins TRBV27 and TRBJ1-1, with TRBD1 as a possible D gene (5 bases). Germline CDR1 MNHEY, CDR2 SMNVEV (reference sequence). The CDR3 is made up of 15 amino acids. Trimming removed 1 base from V and 3 bases from J, with 12 bases in between. As DNA, the CDR3 is TGTGCCAGCAGTTTATTATCGCAGGGTCACACTGAAGCTTTCTTT. It specifies CASSLLSQGHTEAFF.

This clone was seen a few times. The genes are TRBV5-1 and TRBJ1-1, with D maybe TRBD1 (6 bases). V was cut by 0 bases and J by 0 bases, with 21 bases left in between. Germline values: CDR1 SGHRS, CDR2 YFSETQ. The CDR3 extends over 19 amino acids. Here the CDR3 reads CASSLGVGGRGGLNTEAFF. As DNA, the CDR3 is TGCGCCAGCAGCTTGGGAGTCGGGGGGCGAGGAGGATTGAACACTGAAGCTTTCTTT.

The chain uses TRBV7-9 and TRBJ1-4, with 7 bases lining up with TRBD1. Germline CDR1 and CDR2: SEHNR and FQNEAQ (reference sequence). Losses at the gene ends were 1 base for V and 5 bases for J; bases not matched to a gene: 16. The CDR3 is made up of 19 amino acids. The CDR3, as DNA: TGTGCCAGCAGCTTAGAGCTGGGGCTGGAAGGGGGCTTGAATGAAAAACTGTTTTTT. Translation gives CASSLELGLEGGLNEKLFF.

The chain is built from TRBV6-5 and TRBJ1-2, with 7 positions matching TRBD1. V was pared by 2 bases and J by 7 bases, with 7 bases of the junction left unmatched. Germline-derived CDR1 and CDR2 are MNHEY and SVGAGI. The CDR3 spans 14 residues. DNA of the CDR3: TGTGCCAGCAGTTACGGACAGGCCCAGGGTGGCTACACCTTC. Translating it yields CASSYGQAQGGYTF.

The chain has TRBV29-1 and TRBJ2-3, with 7 bases fitting TRBD1. Unmatched junction bases numbered 17, after V lost 6 bases and J lost 2 bases. This CDR3 comprises 17 residues. The germline V gene encodes CDR1 SQVTM and CDR2 ANQGSEA. The CDR3 sequence: CSVLTPDRDWITDTQYF. In nucleotides, the CDR3 is TGCAGCGTCCTAACCCCCGACAGGGATTGGATCACAGATACGCAGTATTTT.

The chain employs TRBV3-1 (or the pseudogene TRBV3-2) and TRBJ2-1, with 8 bases identical to TRBD2. The CDR3 is 15 residues long. The germline gives CDR1 LGHDT, CDR2 YNNKEL (reference sequence). The J segment lost 5 bases and the V segment lost 4 bases, leaving 7 bases of the junction unmatched. CDR3 amino acids: CASSPVAGGDNEQFF. The CDR3 DNA follows: TGTGCCAGCAGCCCGGTGGCGGGGGGTGACAATGAGCAGTTCTTC.

This chain joins TRBV7-8 and TRBJ1-6; D possibly corresponds to TRBD1 (6 bases). Germline V gene data show CDR1 as SGHVS and CDR2 as FQNEAQ. The CDR3 covers 12 residues. V lost 6 bases and J lost 10, with 10 bases in between. The CDR3 here is CASRLTGSPLHF. The CDR3 nucleotides read TGTGCCAGCAGATTGACAGGATCACCCCTCCACTTT.

This clone was counted only a few times. V and J are TRBV29-1 and TRBJ1-2; D gene uncertain. CDR3 length equals 11 residues. Germline CDR1 and CDR2: SQVTM and ANQGSEA. V gave up 5 bases and J gave up 2 bases, with 6 bases separating them. The CDR3 sequence is CSVLINYGYTF. In nucleotides, the CDR3 is TGCAGCGTTCTAATAAACTATGGCTACACCTTC.

Details on this clone: The sample carries other DNA sequences with the same CDR3. The chain is built from TRBV2 and TRBJ1-5; TRBD1 might be the D (6 bases). Trimming removed 6 bases from V and 4 bases from J, with 13 bases in between. Germline V gene lookup returns CDR1 SNHLY and CDR2 FYNNEI. The CDR3 covers 14 residues. The CDR3 region is CASSGLRGNQPQHF. The CDR3 bases are TGTGCCAGCAGCGGGCTCAGGGGTAATCAGCCCCAGCATTTT.

The chain carries TRBV6-5 and TRBJ1-2, with 7 bases aligning to TRBD1. CDR1 is MNHEY, CDR2 SVGAGI, per germline. CDR3 length equals 13 residues. V trimming: 5 bases; J trimming: 8 bases; junction bases outside the gene matches: 8. In DNA form, the CDR3 reads TGTGCCAGCAGTAGGGACAGAGTAGGCGGCTACACCTTC. Its protein product is CASSRDRVGGYTF.

Here the CDR3 reads CASKGGEVNTEAFF. In DNA, the CDR3 is TGTGCCAGCAAGGGCGGGGAGGTGAACACTGAAGCTTTCTTT. J is TRBJ1-1 and V is TRBV9; D is uncertain. The CDR3 contains 14 residues. V shed 6 bases and J shed 0 bases, with 12 bases lying between them. Germline lookup yields CDR1 SGDLS and CDR2 YYNGEE. The whole variable domain, remainder taken from reference TRBV9 and TRBJ1-1, is DSGVTQTPKHLITATGQRVTLRCSPRSGDLSVYWYQQSLDQGLQFLIQYYNGEERAKGNILERFSAQQFPDLHSELNLSSLELGDSALYFCASKGGEVNTEAFFGQGTRLTVV.

The genes are TRBV9 and TRBJ1-1; TRBD1 matches 7 bases. Germline-derived CDR1 and CDR2 are SGDLS and YYNGEE. This CDR3 region has 14 residues. J lost 0 bases, V lost 2 bases, and 1 base had no gene match. The CDR3 DNA follows: TGTGCCAGCAGCGTCGGGACAGTGAACACTGAAGCTTTCTTT. This gives the protein CASSVGTVNTEAFF.

This chain connects TRBV3-1 (or the pseudogene TRBV3-2) to TRBJ1-4; TRBD1 aligns across 7 bases. The V segment lost 4 bases and the J segment 4 bases; nucleotides outside the gene matches: 6. This CDR3 comprises 15 residues. Germline assignment: CDR1 LGHDT and CDR2 YNNKEL (reference sequence). The CDR3 bases are TGTGCCAGCAGCCGTCTACGGGACAGTAATGAAAAACTGTTTTTT. It is translated as CASSRLRDSNEKLFF.